A selection of T cell receptor beta chains follows, all from one sample in a study of cytotoxic CD8 clonotypes in ibrutinib-treated CLL. Some clones are missing from TCRdb's copy, which holds only in-frame ones; the method was immunoSEQ multiplex PCR. The sample records 160,000 or so clones, more than 75% being singletons. The sample in question was PBMCs, obtained after 12 months of ibrutinib treatment. The receptor set was obtained from a human donor with chronic lymphocytic leukemia. Both conserved end residues are part of each CDR3. The D gene is left open where the match is weak. The listing skips clone size in some rows; elsewhere it reads once, few, many or a size class.

clone size	D gene	V gene	J gene	CDR3 protein	CDR3 DNA
.	.	TRBV20-1	TRBJ1-2	CSVVPFDGYTF	TGCAGTGTAGTTCCATTCGATGGCTACACCTTC
.	TRBD2	TRBV19	TRBJ2-2	CASTRGLAGGMNTGELFF	TGTGCCAGTACCAGAGGACTAGCGGGGGGTATGAACACCGGGGAGCTGTTTTTT
.	.	TRBV2	TRBJ1-4	CASSVGQSGGSNEKLFF	TGTGCCAGCAGTGTCGGACAGAGCGGAGGGTCTAATGAAAAACTGTTTTTT
.	.	TRBV9	TRBJ1-3	CASSSSVDSGNTIYF	TGTGCCAGCAGCTCCAGTGTTGACTCTGGAAACACCATATATTTT
once	.	TRBV5-4	TRBJ2-1	CASGNGVERDEQFF	TGTGCCAGCGGGAACGGCGTTGAGCGTGATGAGCAGTTCTTC
.	.	TRBV28	TRBJ2-1	CASSGLGRASYNEQFF	TGTGCCAGCTCTGGATTGGGCAGGGCATCCTACAATGAGCAGTTCTTC
once	.	TRBV19	TRBJ1-1	CASSISGRRGTEAFF	TGTGCCAGTAGTATTTCCGGACGGAGAGGCACTGAAGCTTTCTTT
.	TRBD1	TRBV19	TRBJ2-2	CASSTGTGATGELFF	TGTGCCAGTAGTACCGGGACAGGGGCTACCGGGGAGCTGTTTTTT
.	.	TRBV6-1	TRBJ1-2	CASIKEGSATNGYTF	TGTGCCAGCATCAAAGAGGGGAGCGCAACCAATGGCTACACCTTC
.	.	TRBV19	TRBJ2-6	CASSTTGANVLTF	TGTGCCAGTAGTACCACTGGGGCCAACGTCCTGACTTTC
.	.	TRBV7-9	TRBJ2-5	CASSPSGWEETQYF	TGTGCCAGCAGCCCCAGCGGTTGGGAAGAGACCCAGTACTTC
.	.	TRBV6-5	TRBJ1-1	CASSFLSRTENTEAFF	TGTGCCAGCAGTTTCTTGAGTCGGACCGAGAACACTGAAGCTTTCTTT
.	.	TRBV4-1	TRBJ2-3	CASSPDRLTDTQYF	TGCGCCAGCAGCCCGGACAGACTCACAGATACGCAGTATTTT
.	.	TRBV7-2	TRBJ2-7	CASSFQPGYEQYF	TGTGCCAGCAGCTTTCAGCCGGGCTACGAGCAGTACTTC
.	TRBD1	TRBV5-8	TRBJ2-3	CASSLLGQGRSDTQYF	TGTGCCAGCAGCTTGTTGGGACAGGGAAGATCAGATACGCAGTATTTT
.	.	TRBV28	TRBJ1-2	CASQPQGNYGYTF	TGTGCCAGCCAACCACAGGGTAACTATGGCTACACCTTC
.	TRBD1	TRBV9	TRBJ1-4	CASSVATGEREKLFF	TGTGCCAGCAGCGTCGCCACAGGGGAAAGGGAAAAACTGTTTTTT
.	TRBD2	TRBV19	TRBJ2-1	CASSMGGAYNEQFF	TGTGCCAGTAGTATGGGGGGGGCCTACAATGAGCAGTTCTTC
.	.	TRBV15	TRBJ2-4	CATSRDKGTPGSSIQYF	TGTGCCACCAGCAGAGATAAGGGGACACCGGGTTCTAGCATTCAGTACTTC
.	TRBD2	TRBV7-3	TRBJ2-7	CASSLVAGATYEQYF	TGTGCCAGCAGCTTAGTAGCGGGGGCTACCTACGAGCAGTACTTC
few	.	TRBV7-9	TRBJ2-5	CASSPKTRLDETQYF	TGTGCCAGCAGCCCAAAAACCAGGCTTGACGAGACCCAGTACTTC
.	TRBD1	TRBV27	TRBJ2-7	CASGPGQSYEQYF	TGTGCCAGCGGCCCGGGACAGTCCTACGAGCAGTACTTC
.	.	TRBV10-3	TRBJ2-7	CAISDTGYEQYF	TGTGCCATCAGTGACACAGGCTACGAGCAGTACTTC
.	.	TRBV28	TRBJ1-2	CASSSTGPLNGYTF	TGTGCCAGCAGTTCAACAGGACCGCTTAATGGCTACACCTTC
.	.	TRBV11-2	TRBJ2-7	CASSPDYSYEQYF	TGTGCCAGCAGCCCCGATTACTCCTACGAGCAGTACTTC
.	.	TRBV7-2	TRBJ2-5	CASSYRDRPSAQYF	TGTGCCAGCAGCTACCGGGACCGCCCTTCGGCCCAGTACTTC
.	.	TRBV5-6	TRBJ2-7	CASSLRSLSYEQYF	TGTGCCAGCAGCTTGCGCTCCCTCTCCTACGAGCAGTACTTC
once	TRBD1	TRBV29-1	TRBJ2-5	CSSFSGTGTTQYF	TGCAGCTCCTTTTCCGGGACAGGGACCACCCAGTACTTC
.	TRBD1	TRBV6-5	TRBJ1-2	CASSSRGQGVVGYTF	TGTGCCAGCAGTTCCCGGGGACAGGGAGTTGTTGGCTACACCTTC
once	TRBD1	TRBV7-2	TRBJ1-5	CASSLEDRPGQPQHF	TGTGCCAGCAGCTTAGAGGACAGGCCAGGACAGCCCCAGCATTTT
.	TRBD1	TRBV27	TRBJ1-5	CASRLQGFVSNQPQHF	TGTGCCAGCAGATTACAGGGGTTTGTTAGCAATCAGCCCCAGCATTTT
.	.	TRBV19	TRBJ2-3	CASSIPSGTDTQYF	TGTGCCAGTAGTATACCCAGCGGCACAGATACGCAGTATTTT
.	.	TRBV5-1	TRBJ2-6	CASRTEKSGANVLTF	TGCGCCAGCCGGACAGAAAAGTCTGGGGCCAACGTCCTGACTTTC
.	.	TRBV14	TRBJ2-1	CASSQDRREQFF	TGTGCCAGCAGCCAAGATAGACGGGAGCAGTTCTTC
.	TRBD2	TRBV11-2	TRBJ2-5	CASSARLLAGGQETQYF	TGTGCCAGCAGCGCCCGATTACTAGCGGGAGGCCAAGAGACCCAGTACTTC
.	TRBD1	TRBV7-9	TRBJ2-2	CASSLLRDRDHTGELFF	TGTGCCAGCAGCTTACTCCGGGACAGGGATCACACCGGGGAGCTGTTTTTT
.	.	TRBV9	TRBJ1-2	CASSVAQSQRSYGYTF	TGTGCCAGCAGCGTAGCACAGTCCCAACGGAGCTATGGCTACACCTTC
few	TRBD1	TRBV15	TRBJ2-1	CATSRPGGQGRSEQFF	TGTGCCACCAGCAGACCCGGGGGACAGGGTAGGAGTGAGCAGTTCTTC
.	.	TRBV28	TRBJ2-7	CASSSIWTYSYEQYF	TGTGCCAGCAGTTCGATTTGGACGTATTCCTACGAGCAGTACTTC
.	TRBD2	TRBV7-2	TRBJ2-5	CASSLTAGGPGETQYF	TGTGCCAGCAGCCTGACGGCGGGAGGGCCGGGGGAGACCCAGTACTTC
.	.	TRBV29-1	TRBJ2-1	CSGLLSYNEQFF	TGCAGCGGGCTCTTATCCTACAATGAGCAGTTCTTC
.	.	TRBV29-1	TRBJ2-5	CSGRTGGETQYF	TGCAGCGGCCGGACTGGGGGAGAGACCCAGTACTTC
.	.	TRBV10-3	TRBJ2-6	CAIRNQNSGANVLTF	TGTGCCATCAGGAATCAGAACTCTGGGGCCAACGTCCTGACTTTC
.	TRBD2	TRBV10-1	TRBJ2-2	CASSLRTSGNTGELFF	TGCGCCAGCAGTCTTAGGACTAGCGGGAACACCGGGGAGCTGTTTTTT
.	.	TRBV7-9	TRBJ2-7	CASSLANRYEQYF	TGTGCCAGCAGCTTAGCGAACAGGTACGAGCAGTACTTC
once	TRBD1	TRBV5-4	TRBJ1-5	CASSLGVIDRGSLGNQPQHF	TGTGCCAGCAGCTTGGGGGTGATAGACAGGGGCAGTTTGGGCAATCAGCCCCAGCATTTT
.	.	TRBV19	TRBJ2-3	CASEDWSTQYF	TGTGCCAGTGAGGACTGGAGTACGCAGTATTTT
few	.	TRBV9	TRBJ2-7	CASSGRSTDEQYF	TGTGCCAGCAGCGGGAGGAGTACGGACGAGCAGTACTTC
.	TRBD1	TRBV19	TRBJ2-4	CASSPWTGVDENIQYF	TGTGCCAGTAGTCCCTGGACAGGGGTCGATGAAAACATTCAGTACTTC
.	.	TRBV7-9	TRBJ2-2	CASSPYTGELFF	TGTGCCAGCAGCCCTTACACCGGGGAGCTGTTTTTT
few	.	TRBV28	TRBJ1-2	CASSFGRVRGYTF	TGTGCCAGCAGTTTCGGTAGGGTTAGAGGCTACACCTTC
.	.	TRBV2	TRBJ2-7	CASSYAGAWEQYF	TGTGCCAGCAGCTATGCGGGGGCTTGGGAGCAGTACTTC
.	.	TRBV5-1	TRBJ2-7	CASSLNTGGTYEQYF	TGCGCCAGCAGCCTGAACACCGGTGGAACGTACGAGCAGTACTTC
.	.	TRBV7-9	TRBJ2-5	CASSPRWSFQETQYF	TGTGCCAGCAGCCCTAGGTGGTCCTTCCAAGAGACCCAGTACTTC
once	TRBD1	TRBV18	TRBJ2-7	CASSLKDRGSWGYEQYF	TGTGCCAGCTCACTAAAGGACAGGGGGTCGTGGGGCTACGAGCAGTACTTC
.	.	TRBV5-1	TRBJ1-3	CASSLGASGNTIYF	TGCGCCAGCAGCCTGGGGGCCTCTGGAAACACCATATATTTT
.	.	TRBV5-4	TRBJ1-1	CASSAPGRPKTEAFF	TGTGCCAGCAGCGCTCCGGGACGGCCTAAGACTGAAGCTTTCTTT
.	.	TRBV19	TRBJ2-5	CASSTWTDQETQYF	TGTGCCAGTAGTACTTGGACAGACCAAGAGACCCAGTACTTC